A single sample is the source of the 23 T cell receptor beta chains below, sequenced in a study of T cells after yellow fever vaccination. TCRdb itself ran the 5' RACE reads through MiXCR, one entry per CDR3 protein. The sample comprises a few hundred thousand distinct CDR3 sequences, 6.8% of which are singletons, and 15% to 20% rests with the top ten. The sample in question was PBMCs, obtained more than 40 days after the first yellow fever vaccination. Source of these receptors: a man between 18 and 35 years old who received the YFV17D yellow fever vaccine.

The chain couples TRBV11-2 to TRBJ1-1; TRBD1 might be the D (5 bases). CDR3 size: 14 residues. The V gene lost 1 base and the J gene lost 2 bases, with 8 bases spanning the gap. Germline values: CDR1 SGHAT, CDR2 FQNNGV. CDR3 DNA sequence: TGTGCCAGCAGCTTAGGACAGATAAACACTGAAGCTTTCTTT. This gives the protein CASSLGQINTEAFF.

The gene calls are TRBV20-1 and TRBJ1-1, with D maybe TRBD1 (6 bases). The length of the CDR3 is 12 residues. V lost 6 bases and J 7 bases, leaving 15 bases between the germline ends. CDR1 DFQATT and CDR2 SNEGSKA come from the germline V gene (reference sequence). CDR3 coding DNA: TGCAGTGCGTACCGGACAGCCCATGAAGCTTTCTTT. Its translation is CSAYRTAHEAFF.

The chain employs TRBV24-1 and TRBJ2-3; TRBD2 aligns across 9 bases. CDR3 size: 13 residues. From germline, CDR1 is KGHDR and CDR2 SFDVKD. The V segment lost 3 bases and the J segment 10 bases; nucleotides outside the gene matches: 4. In DNA form, the CDR3 reads TGTGCCACCAGTGATACCGCGGGGGGGTCGCAGTATTTT. This gives the protein CATSDTAGGSQYF.

This clonotype was observed many times. The genes are TRBV19 and TRBJ2-1, with D unresolved. CDR3 length: 12 amino acids. Germline CDR1 LNHDA, CDR2 SQIVND (reference sequence). V shed 3 bases and J shed 7 bases, with 7 bases lying between them. This CDR3 reads CASSIPPNEQFF. The CDR3 DNA reads as TGTGCCAGTAGTATTCCCCCGAATGAGCAGTTCTTC.

This clonotype was detected many times. The chain is built from TRBV11-2 and TRBJ2-2, with 9 bases matching TRBD2. V lost 5 bases and J lost 5; bases outside the gene matches: 15. The length of the CDR3 is 18 residues. Germline V gene lookup returns CDR1 SGHAT and CDR2 FQNNGV. The CDR3 reads CASSPRVGGGAGTGELFF. CDR3 DNA sequence: TGTGCCAGCAGCCCTAGAGTGGGCGGGGGGGCAGGGACCGGGGAGCTGTTTTTT.

This clonotype was recorded many times. J is TRBJ1-1 and V is TRBV7-2; possibly TRBD1 for D (5 bases). The CDR3 runs to 15 residues. Germline loops: CDR1 SGHTA, CDR2 FQGNSA. The V and J ends lost 5 bases and 2 bases respectively, with 15 bases between them. The CDR3 loop is CASSVGIDRNTEAFF. The CDR3 DNA is TGTGCCAGCAGCGTTGGAATTGACAGAAACACTGAAGCTTTCTTT.

The V gene is TRBV5-4, the J gene TRBJ2-7, with 8 bases matching TRBD1. This CDR3 is 14 amino acids long. V lost 5 bases to trimming and J lost 4 bases; unmatched junction nucleotides: 8. Germline-derived CDR1 and CDR2 are SGHNT and YYREEE (reference sequence). The CDR3 DNA is TGTGCCAGCAGTATCGGACAGGGAGCTTACGAGCAGTACTTC. Translation gives CASSIGQGAYEQYF.

The rearrangement uses TRBV5-4 and TRBJ2-2, with a weak D call TRBD1 (5 bases). CDR1 SGHNT and CDR2 YYREEE come from the germline V gene (reference sequence). CDR3 length: 15 residues. V was trimmed by 1 base and J by 3 bases, leaving 10 bases between them. The CDR3 nucleotides are TGTGCCAGCAGCTTGTTAGGCAGGGACACCGGGGAGCTGTTTTTT. As protein: CASSLLGRDTGELFF.

The rearrangement joins TRBV5-4 to TRBJ2-3; tentative D call: TRBD1 (5 bases). The V gene's germline CDR1 is SGHNT and CDR2 YYREEE (reference sequence). V lost 4 bases to trimming and J lost 0 bases, with 18 bases between them. This CDR3 comprises 17 residues. The CDR3 region has the DNA TGTGCCAGCAGCCTAAAGGGGCAGGCCACTAGCACAGATACGCAGTATTTT. It encodes CASSLKGQATSTDTQYF.

The V and J genes are TRBV5-1 and TRBJ2-3; 9 positions match TRBD2. V was pared by 0 bases and J by 1 base, with 6 bases of the junction left unmatched. CDR1 and CDR2 from the germline V gene are SGHRS and YFSETQ. The CDR3 extends over 17 amino acids. In DNA, the CDR3 is TGCGCCAGCAGCTTGGCAGCGGGGGGACCAGGCACAGATACGCAGTATTTT. This encodes CASSLAAGGPGTDTQYF.

The table lists this clonotype with many counts. V gene TRBV5-1 combines with J gene TRBJ1-5; D call uncertain. The CDR3 contains 13 residues. Germline V gene data show CDR1 as SGHRS and CDR2 as YFSETQ. V lost 0 bases to trimming and J lost 1 base, with 2 bases between them. CDR3 residues: CASSLASNQPQHF. As DNA, the CDR3 is TGCGCCAGCAGCTTGGCCAGCAATCAGCCCCAGCATTTT.

The sample holds many counts of this clonotype. The chain couples TRBV7-6 to TRBJ2-1; TRBD2 matches at 11 bases. V lost 5 bases, J lost 3 bases, and 3 bases stayed unmatched. The CDR3 contains 15 residues. CDR1 SGHVS and CDR2 FNYEAQ come from the germline V gene. CDR3 sequence reads: CASSLLAGVYNEQFF. The CDR3 DNA follows: TGTGCCAGCAGCCTACTAGCGGGGGTCTACAATGAGCAGTTCTTC. Variable domain in full (rest from reference TRBV7-6 and TRBJ2-1): GAGVSQSPRYKVTKRGQDVALRCDPISGHVSLYWYRQALGQGPEFLTYFNYEAQQDKSGLPNDRFSAERPEGSISTLTIQRTEQRDSAMYRCASSLLAGVYNEQFFGPGTRLTVL.

This chain joins TRBV10-3 and TRBJ2-5; D is unclear. Germline values: CDR1 ENHRY, CDR2 SYGVKD. Trimming shortened V by 6 bases and J by 4 bases, and 12 bases separated the two germline ends. The CDR3 contains 13 residues. The CDR3 region has the DNA TGTGCCATCAGCCCTCGACTGCGAGAGACCCAGTACTTC. Amino acids: CAISPRLRETQYF.

This clonotype was counted ten times or more. This chain uses TRBV5-1 with TRBJ2-7; D is perhaps TRBD1 (6 bases). Trimming cost V 4 bases and J 7 bases, with 15 bases left between them. The germline V gene encodes CDR1 SGHRS and CDR2 YFSETQ. This CDR3 contains 13 residues. The CDR3 reads CASSIDQTGEQYF. As DNA, the CDR3 is TGCGCCAGCAGCATCGATCAAACAGGGGAGCAGTACTTC.

The chain is built from TRBV7-9 and TRBJ2-7; TRBD1 matches at 10 bases. V was clipped by 4 bases and J by 5 bases; unmatched bases: 5. Germline V gene lookup returns CDR1 SEHNR and CDR2 FQNEAQ (reference sequence). The CDR3 runs 14 residues. CDR3 residues: CASSWGQGINEQYV. For the CDR3, the DNA is TGTGCCAGCAGCTGGGGACAGGGGATAAACGAGCAGTACGTC.

This clonotype occurred a few times. This chain's CDR3 is CATKGGLAVERGTDTQYF. CDR3 nucleotides: TGTGCCACCAAGGGGGGACTAGCGGTCGAAAGGGGCACAGATACGCAGTATTTT. This chain connects TRBV10-3 to TRBJ2-3, with TRBD2 identical over 11 bases. CDR1 and CDR2 from the germline V gene are ENHRY and SYGVKD. This CDR3 is built from 18 residues. Trimming removed 10 bases from V and 1 base from J; junction bases left unmatched: 16.

The chain uses TRBV6-1 and TRBJ1-2; perhaps TRBD1 as D (6 bases). CDR3 length equals 14 residues. Trimming removed 5 bases at V and 4 bases at J, with 14 bases between. Germline CDR1 is MNHNS and CDR2 is SASEGT. The CDR3 DNA sequence: TGTGCCAGCAGTCCCGGACAGCCTTCCTATGGCTACACCTTC. It codes for CASSPGQPSYGYTF.

This clonotype came up a few times. The chain carries TRBV4-2 and TRBJ2-5; 8 bases are shared with TRBD1. V shed 0 bases and J 5 bases; nucleotides not matched to a gene: 5. This CDR3 is built from 15 residues. CDR1 LGHNA and CDR2 YNFKEQ come from the germline V gene. The CDR3 reads CASSQERAGGETQYF. For the CDR3, the DNA is TGTGCCAGCAGCCAAGAACGGGCAGGGGGCGAGACCCAGTACTTC.

The chain has TRBV5-5 and TRBJ2-5, with D hard to call. Trimming stripped 1 base from V and 9 bases from J, with 19 bases between. CDR3 length: 15 residues. Germline V gene sequence: CDR1 SGHKS, CDR2 YYEKEE (reference sequence). The DNA of the CDR3 is TGTGCCAGCAGCTTGTCCGGCAGGCCCGAGTTGTCCCAGTACTTC. It translates to CASSLSGRPELSQYF.

This clonotype was found many times. This chain connects TRBV9 to TRBJ2-1, with TRBD1 identical over 7 bases. The length of the CDR3 is 17 residues. V was pared by 4 bases and J by 0 bases, with 10 bases of the junction left unmatched. In germline, CDR1 is SGDLS, CDR2 YYNGEE. The CDR3 DNA follows: TGTGCCAGCAGCACACAGGGGTCTCCGATCTCCTACAATGAGCAGTTCTTC. This translates into CASSTQGSPISYNEQFF.

The genes are TRBV4-1 and TRBJ1-1; TRBD1 matches 10 bases. Germline V CDR1 and CDR2: MGHRA, YSYEKL. The CDR3 consists of 14 residues. The trim removed 1 base at V and 6 bases at J, leaving 2 bases unmatched. In DNA form, the CDR3 reads TGCGCCAGCAGCCAAGGACAGGGGGCCGCTGAAGCTTTCTTT. Encoded protein: CASSQGQGAAEAFF.

This clonotype was seen at least ten times. The chain couples TRBV4-1 to TRBJ2-7; a possible D gene is TRBD1 (6 bases). The length of the CDR3 is 15 residues. In germline, CDR1 is MGHRA, CDR2 YSYEKL. Deletions cut 2 bases from V and 2 bases from J, with 13 bases between. The CDR3 DNA reads as TGCGCCAGCAGCCAAAATTTTGGGACAACCTACGAGCAGTACGTC. Translated, it gives CASSQNFGTTYEQYV.

The CDR3, as DNA: TGCAGCGAAAGGGTTAGGGAGACCCAGTACTTC. This translates into CSERVRETQYF. The chain recombines TRBV29-1 with TRBJ2-5, with unresolved D. CDR3 size: 11 residues. Trimming cost V 7 bases and J 5 bases, with 11 bases left between them. Germline loops: CDR1 SQVTM, CDR2 ANQGSEA.